This T cell receptor beta chain was recorded in a study of T-cell memory formation after mild COVID-19 (dated by TCRdb to about 2021). Background on the whole study: Most TCR sequence clusters were specific to one of the two donors. T-cell clones expanding and contracting after mild COVID-19 in a couple of donors were tracked by longitudinal TCRalpha and TCRbeta repertoire sequencing. Two young, previously healthy adult volunteers made up the cohort, one male and one female.

On the study overall, not on this receptor specifically: SARS-CoV-2 specificity was not confirmed for the second-wave clones peaking on day 37. The detection of some responding clones in pre-infection memory suggests that pre-existing cross-reactive memory T cells joined the SARS-CoV-2 response. Clones contracting from day 15 to 85 had balanced CD4/CD8 phenotypes, while a second wave expanding from day 15 to 37 was biased towards CD4+. Only a couple of mild cases were covered in the study, and larger cohorts including severe cases with pre-infection samples were considered necessary. Contracting CD4+ clones were found mainly in CM and EM memory subsets, while CD8+ clones were enriched in EMRA.

Per the germline V gene, SGHAT is the CDR1 and FQNNGV is the CDR2. Trimming takes 3 bases from V and 2 bases from J, and the germline ends sit 14 bases apart. Counted from cysteine to phenylalanine, this CDR3 has 15 amino acids. Here the CDR3 DNA is all that survives: 45 bases in frame from base 1. TCRdb names Illumina NovaSeq 6000 as the instrument used. TCRalpha and TCRbeta cDNA libraries were constructed by 5'RACE with constant-segment primers, with sample barcodes and unique molecular identifiers being introduced. RNA was extracted from every sample with Trizol reagent. Library amplification was performed in two PCR steps, and a second sample barcode and Illumina TruSeq adapters were introduced in the second step. Sequencing of the libraries was done on an Illumina NovaSeq, producing 2 x 150 bp paired-end reads. Under the source paper's analysis protocol: Reads were demultiplexed and collapsed into UMI-guided consensus sequences with migec v1.2.7. Using mixcr v2.1.11, the UMI consensuses were aligned to TRA and TRB V and J templates and assembled into clonotypes. A clonotype was counted as expanded or contracted only if both edgeR and NoisET called the change significant, with noise models trained on biological replicates. For edgeR calls, a false discovery rate-adjusted p below 0.01 and a log2 fold-change threshold of 1 were applied. As an exploratory analysis of dynamics, max-normalized trajectories of the 1000 most abundant clonotypes were examined by PCA with hierarchical clustering. Separately sequenced CD4+ and CD8+ repertoires were used to assign a CD4 or CD8 phenotype to each responding clone. Using fastp trimming at Q25 and MiXCR clonotype assembly, TCRdb reanalyzed the public sequencing data and kept in-frame beta chains. When rows share a CDR3 protein, they turn into one entry using the most common DNA and genes. The V and J calls here are based on TCRdb, not the publication. Counted in this sample were about 560,000 distinct CDR3 sequences; 15% to 20% of them appeared once. The ten largest account for roughly 7.8% of the sample.

Ficoll-Paque density gradient centrifugation was used to isolate PBMCs. This clonotype was detected a few times. Its antigen is not yet known. One base away there is no much larger clone; base qualities are not given. This receptor was identified in an adult woman who had mild COVID-19 (a few samples of this study predate the infection). The sample titles of this study are shuffled in the database, so cell type and time point are left out; the donor was told from shared clones. The V and J segments used are TRBV11-2 and TRBJ2-7; the D gene is possibly TRBD1 or TRBD2, each agreeing over 5 bases. The sample taken for sequencing was PBMCs or a T cell subset sorted from them (not recorded which). For the CDR3, the sequence is CASSLGPSDPYEQYF. The nucleotide sequence reads as follows: TGTGCCAGCAGCTTGGGACCCTCCGACCCCTACGAGCAGTACTTC.